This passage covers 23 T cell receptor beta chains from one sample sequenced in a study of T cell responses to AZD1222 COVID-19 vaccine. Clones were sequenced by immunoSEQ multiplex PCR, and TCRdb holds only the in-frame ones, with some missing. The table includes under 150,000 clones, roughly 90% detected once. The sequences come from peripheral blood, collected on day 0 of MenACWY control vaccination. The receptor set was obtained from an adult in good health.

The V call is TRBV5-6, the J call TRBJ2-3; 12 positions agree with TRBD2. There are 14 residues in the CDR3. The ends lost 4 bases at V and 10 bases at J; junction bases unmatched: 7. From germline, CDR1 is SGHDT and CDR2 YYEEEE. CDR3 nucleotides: TGTGCCAGCAGCCGATGGACTAGCGGGAAGGCGCAGTATTTT. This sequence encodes CASSRWTSGKAQYF.

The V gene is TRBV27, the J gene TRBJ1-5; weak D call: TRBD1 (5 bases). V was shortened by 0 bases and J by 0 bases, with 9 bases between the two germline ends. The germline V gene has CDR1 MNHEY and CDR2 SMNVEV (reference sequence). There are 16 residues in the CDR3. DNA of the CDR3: TGTGCCAGCAGTTTATCGGGGCAGAATAGCAATCAGCCCCAGCATTTT. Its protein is CASSLSGQNSNQPQHF.

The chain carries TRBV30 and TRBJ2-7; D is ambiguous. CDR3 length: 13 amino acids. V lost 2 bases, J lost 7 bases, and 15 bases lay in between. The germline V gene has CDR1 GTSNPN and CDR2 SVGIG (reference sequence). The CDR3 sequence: CAWSPSQAPEQYF. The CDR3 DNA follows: TGTGCCTGGAGTCCCTCCCAAGCCCCGGAGCAGTACTTC.

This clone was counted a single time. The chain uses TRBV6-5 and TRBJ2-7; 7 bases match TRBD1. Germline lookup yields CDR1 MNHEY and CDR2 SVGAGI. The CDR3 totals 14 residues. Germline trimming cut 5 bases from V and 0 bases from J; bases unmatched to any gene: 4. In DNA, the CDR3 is TGTGCCAGCAGTCCCCACAGGGGCTCCTACGAGCAGTACTTC. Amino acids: CASSPHRGSYEQYF.

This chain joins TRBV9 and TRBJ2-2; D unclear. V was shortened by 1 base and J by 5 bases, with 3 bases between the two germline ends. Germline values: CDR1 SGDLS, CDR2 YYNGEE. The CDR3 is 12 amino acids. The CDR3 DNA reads TGTGCCAGCAGCGTAAGAACCGGGGAGCTGTTTTTT. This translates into CASSVRTGELFF.

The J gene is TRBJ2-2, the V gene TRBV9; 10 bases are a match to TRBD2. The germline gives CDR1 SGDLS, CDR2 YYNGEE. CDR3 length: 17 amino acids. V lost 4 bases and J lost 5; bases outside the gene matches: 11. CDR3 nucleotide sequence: TGTGCCAGCAGCCTGAGTTCACTAGCGGGAAAAACCGGGGAGCTGTTTTTT. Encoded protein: CASSLSSLAGKTGELFF.

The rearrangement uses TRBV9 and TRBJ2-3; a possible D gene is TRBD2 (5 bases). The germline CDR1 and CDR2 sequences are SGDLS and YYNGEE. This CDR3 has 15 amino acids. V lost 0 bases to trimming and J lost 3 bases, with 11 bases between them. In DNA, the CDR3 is TGTGCCAGCAGCGTAGAAGGGAGTTGGACAGATACGCAGTATTTT. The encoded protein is CASSVEGSWTDTQYF.

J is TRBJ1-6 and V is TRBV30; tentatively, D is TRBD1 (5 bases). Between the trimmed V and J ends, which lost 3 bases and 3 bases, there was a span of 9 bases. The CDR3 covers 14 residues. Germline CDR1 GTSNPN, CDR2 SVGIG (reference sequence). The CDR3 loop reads CAWSTQGYNSPLHF. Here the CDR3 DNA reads TGTGCCTGGAGCACCCAGGGCTATAATTCACCCCTCCACTTT. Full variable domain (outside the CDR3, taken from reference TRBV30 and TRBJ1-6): SQTIHQWPATLVQPVGSPLSLECTVEGTSNPNLYWYRQAAGRGLQLLFYSVGIGQISSEVPQNLSASRPQDRQFILSSKKLLLSDSGFYLCAWSTQGYNSPLHFGNGTRLTVT.

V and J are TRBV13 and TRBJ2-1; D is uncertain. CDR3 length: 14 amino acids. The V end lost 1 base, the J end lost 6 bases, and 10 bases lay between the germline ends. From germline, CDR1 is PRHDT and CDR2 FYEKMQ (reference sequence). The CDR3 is CASSLEGVANEQFF. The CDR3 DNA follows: TGTGCCAGCAGCTTAGAGGGCGTTGCCAATGAGCAGTTCTTC. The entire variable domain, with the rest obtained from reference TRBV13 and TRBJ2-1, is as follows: AAGVIQSPRHLIKEKRETATLKCYPIPRHDTVYWYQQGPGQDPQFLISFYEKMQSDKGSIPDRFSAQQFSDYHSELNMSSLELGDSALYFCASSLEGVANEQFFGPGTRLTVL.

The CDR3 here is CASSPALNTEAFF. The CDR3 coding sequence is TGCGCCAGCAGCCCGGCCCTGAACACTGAAGCTTTCTTT. This chain connects TRBV5-1 to TRBJ1-1; no firm D call. Germline CDR1 is SGHRS and CDR2 is YFSETQ. Trimming removed 4 bases from V and 0 bases from J, with 7 bases in between. The CDR3 is made up of 13 amino acids.

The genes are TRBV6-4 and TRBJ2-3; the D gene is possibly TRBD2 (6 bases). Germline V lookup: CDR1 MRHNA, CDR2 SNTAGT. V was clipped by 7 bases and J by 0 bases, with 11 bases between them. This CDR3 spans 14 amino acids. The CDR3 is CASKAGISTDTQYF. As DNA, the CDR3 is TGTGCCAGCAAGGCGGGGATAAGCACAGATACGCAGTATTTT.

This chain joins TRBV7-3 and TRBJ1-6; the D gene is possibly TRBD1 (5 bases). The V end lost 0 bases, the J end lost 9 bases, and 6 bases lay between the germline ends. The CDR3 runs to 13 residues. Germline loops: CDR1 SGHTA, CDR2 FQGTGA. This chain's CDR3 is CASSLTGASPLHF. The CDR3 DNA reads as TGTGCCAGCAGCTTAACAGGGGCTTCACCCCTCCACTTT.

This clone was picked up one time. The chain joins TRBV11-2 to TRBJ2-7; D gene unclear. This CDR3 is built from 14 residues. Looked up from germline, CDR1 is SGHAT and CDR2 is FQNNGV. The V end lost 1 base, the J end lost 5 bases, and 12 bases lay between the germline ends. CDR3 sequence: CASSLVTGKNEQYF. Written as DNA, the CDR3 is TGTGCCAGCAGCTTAGTGACGGGTAAGAACGAGCAGTACTTC.

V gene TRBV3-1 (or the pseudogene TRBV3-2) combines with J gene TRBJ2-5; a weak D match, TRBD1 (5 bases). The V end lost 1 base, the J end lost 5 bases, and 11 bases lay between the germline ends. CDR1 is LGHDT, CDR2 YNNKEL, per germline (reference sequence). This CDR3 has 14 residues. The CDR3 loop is CASSQGSRAETQYF. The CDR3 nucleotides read TGTGCCAGCAGCCAAGGAAGCAGGGCTGAGACCCAGTACTTC.

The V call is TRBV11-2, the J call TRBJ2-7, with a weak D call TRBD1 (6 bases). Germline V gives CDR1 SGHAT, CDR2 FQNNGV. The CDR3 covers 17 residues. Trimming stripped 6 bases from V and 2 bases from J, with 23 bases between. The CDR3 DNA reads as TGTGCCAGCAGTAAACACCTCAGGGGATTCTCACCCTACGAGCAGTACTTC. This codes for CASSKHLRGFSPYEQYF.

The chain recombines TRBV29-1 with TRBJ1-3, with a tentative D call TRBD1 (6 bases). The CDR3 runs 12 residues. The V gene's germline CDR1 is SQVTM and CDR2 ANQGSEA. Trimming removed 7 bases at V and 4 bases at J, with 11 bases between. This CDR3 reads CSARGAGNTIYF. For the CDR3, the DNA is TGCAGCGCCCGGGGGGCGGGAAACACCATATATTTT.

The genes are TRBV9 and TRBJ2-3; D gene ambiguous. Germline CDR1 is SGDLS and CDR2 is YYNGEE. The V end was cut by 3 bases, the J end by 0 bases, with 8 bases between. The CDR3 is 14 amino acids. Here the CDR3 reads CASSADLSTDTQYF. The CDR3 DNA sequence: TGTGCCAGCAGCGCGGACCTTAGCACAGATACGCAGTATTTT.

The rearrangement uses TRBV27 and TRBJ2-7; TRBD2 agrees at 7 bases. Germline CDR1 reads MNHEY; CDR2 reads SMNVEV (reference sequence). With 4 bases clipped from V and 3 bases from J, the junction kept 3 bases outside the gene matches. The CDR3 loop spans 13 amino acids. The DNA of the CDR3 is TGTGCCAGCAGTTCCGGACTAGACTACGAGCAGTACTTC. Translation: CASSSGLDYEQYF.

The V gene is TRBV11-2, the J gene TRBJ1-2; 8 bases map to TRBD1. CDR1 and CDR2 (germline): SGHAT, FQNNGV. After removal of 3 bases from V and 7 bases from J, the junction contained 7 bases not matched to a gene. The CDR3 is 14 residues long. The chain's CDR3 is CASSFSSRGPGYTF. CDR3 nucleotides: TGTGCCAGCAGCTTTAGCTCCAGGGGGCCTGGCTACACCTTC.

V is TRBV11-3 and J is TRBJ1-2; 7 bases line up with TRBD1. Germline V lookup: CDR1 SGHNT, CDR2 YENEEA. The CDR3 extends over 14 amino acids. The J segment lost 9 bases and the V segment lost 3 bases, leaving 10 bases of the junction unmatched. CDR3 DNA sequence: TGTGCCAGCAGCTTCACCGGGACAGCGATGAGCTACACCTTC. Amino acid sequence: CASSFTGTAMSYTF.

CDR3 in amino acids: CASSQDHYPTWGYQETQYF. CDR3 coding DNA: TGTGCCAGCAGTCAAGATCACTACCCAACATGGGGGTACCAAGAGACCCAGTACTTC. The chain carries TRBV5-8 and TRBJ2-5, with D perhaps TRBD1 or TRBD2 (5 bases each). The CDR3 contains 19 residues. V was pared by 5 bases and J by 0 bases, with 26 bases between. CDR1 is SGHTS and CDR2 is YDEGEE in the germline V gene.

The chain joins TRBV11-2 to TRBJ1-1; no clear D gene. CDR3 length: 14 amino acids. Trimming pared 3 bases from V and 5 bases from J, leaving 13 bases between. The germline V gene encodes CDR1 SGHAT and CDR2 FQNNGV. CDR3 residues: CASSFYGSGTEAFF. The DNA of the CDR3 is TGTGCCAGCAGCTTCTACGGGTCGGGTACTGAAGCTTTCTTT.

CDR3 bases: TGTGCCAGCAGTTTTTCTTTGGGACCCCCCCCAGATACGCAGTATTTT. Translating gives CASSFSLGPPPDTQYF. The gene calls are TRBV27 and TRBJ2-3; TRBD1 or TRBD2 may be the D gene (5 bases each). This CDR3 contains 16 residues. The germline V gene has CDR1 MNHEY and CDR2 SMNVEV (reference sequence). V lost 3 bases to trimming and J lost 4 bases, with 17 bases between them.